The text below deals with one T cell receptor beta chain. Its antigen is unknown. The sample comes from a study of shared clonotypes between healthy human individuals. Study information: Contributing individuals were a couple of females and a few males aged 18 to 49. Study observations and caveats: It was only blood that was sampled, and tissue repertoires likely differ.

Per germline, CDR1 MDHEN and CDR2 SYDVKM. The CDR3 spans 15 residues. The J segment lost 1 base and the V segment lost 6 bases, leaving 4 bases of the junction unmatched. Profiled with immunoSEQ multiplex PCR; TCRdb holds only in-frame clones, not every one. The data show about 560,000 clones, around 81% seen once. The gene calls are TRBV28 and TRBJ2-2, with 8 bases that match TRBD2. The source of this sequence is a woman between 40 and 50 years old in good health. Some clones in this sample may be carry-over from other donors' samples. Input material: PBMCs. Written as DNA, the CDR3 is TGTGCCAGCAGGACGACTAGCGAGAACACCGGGGAGCTGTTTTTT. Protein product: CASRTTSENTGELFF.